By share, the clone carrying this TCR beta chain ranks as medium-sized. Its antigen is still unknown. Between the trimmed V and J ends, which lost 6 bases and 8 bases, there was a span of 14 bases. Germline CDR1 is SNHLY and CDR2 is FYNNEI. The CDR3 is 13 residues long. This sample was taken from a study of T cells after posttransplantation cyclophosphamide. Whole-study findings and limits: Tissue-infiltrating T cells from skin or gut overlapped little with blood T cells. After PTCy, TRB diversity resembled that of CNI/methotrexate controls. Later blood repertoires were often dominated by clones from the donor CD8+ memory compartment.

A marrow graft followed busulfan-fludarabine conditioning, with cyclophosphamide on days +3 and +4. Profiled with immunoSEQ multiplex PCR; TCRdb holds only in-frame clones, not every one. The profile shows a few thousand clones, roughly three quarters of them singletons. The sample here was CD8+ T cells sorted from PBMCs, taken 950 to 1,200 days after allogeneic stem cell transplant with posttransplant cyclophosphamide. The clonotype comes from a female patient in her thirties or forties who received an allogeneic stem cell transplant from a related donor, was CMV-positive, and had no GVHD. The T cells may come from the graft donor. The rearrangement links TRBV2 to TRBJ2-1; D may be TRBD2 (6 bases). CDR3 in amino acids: CASRLGLYYEQFF. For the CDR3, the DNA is TGTGCCAGCAGGTTGGGACTTTACTATGAGCAGTTCTTC. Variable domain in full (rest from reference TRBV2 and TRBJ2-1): EPEVTQTPSHQVTQMGQEVILRCVPISNHLYFYWYRQILGQKVEFLVSFYNNEISEKSEIFDDQFSVERPDGSNFTLKIRSTKLEDSAMYFCASRLGLYYEQFFGPGTRLTVL.